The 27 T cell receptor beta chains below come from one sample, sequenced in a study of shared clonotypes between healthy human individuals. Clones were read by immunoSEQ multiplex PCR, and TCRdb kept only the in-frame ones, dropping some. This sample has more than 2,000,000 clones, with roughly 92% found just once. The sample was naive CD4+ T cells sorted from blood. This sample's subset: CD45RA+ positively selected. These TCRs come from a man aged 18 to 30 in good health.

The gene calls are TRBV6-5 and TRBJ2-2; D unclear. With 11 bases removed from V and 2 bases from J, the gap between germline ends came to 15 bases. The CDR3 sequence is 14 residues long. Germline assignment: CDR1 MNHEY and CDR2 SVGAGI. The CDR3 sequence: CAAKQAVNTGELFF. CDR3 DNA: TGTGCCGCCAAACAAGCTGTCAACACCGGGGAGCTGTTTTTT.

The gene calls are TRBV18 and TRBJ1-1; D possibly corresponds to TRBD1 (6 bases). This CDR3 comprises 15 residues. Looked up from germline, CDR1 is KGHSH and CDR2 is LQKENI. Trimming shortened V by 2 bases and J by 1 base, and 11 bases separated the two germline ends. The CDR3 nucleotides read TGTGCCAGCTCACCAACAGAGACAGGGAACACTGAAGCTTTCTTT. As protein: CASSPTETGNTEAFF.

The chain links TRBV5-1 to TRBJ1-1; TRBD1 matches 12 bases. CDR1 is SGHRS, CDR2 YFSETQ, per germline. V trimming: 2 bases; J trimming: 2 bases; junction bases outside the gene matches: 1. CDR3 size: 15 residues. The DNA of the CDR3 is TGCGCCAGCAGCTTCGGGACAGGGGGCAACACTGAAGCTTTCTTT. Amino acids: CASSFGTGGNTEAFF.

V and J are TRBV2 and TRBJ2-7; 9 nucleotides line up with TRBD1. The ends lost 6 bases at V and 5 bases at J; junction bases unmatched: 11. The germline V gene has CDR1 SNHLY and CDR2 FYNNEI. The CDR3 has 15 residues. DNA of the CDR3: TGTGCCAGCAGCGGGACAGGGAGCCCCATCAACGAGCAGTACTTC. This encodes CASSGTGSPINEQYF. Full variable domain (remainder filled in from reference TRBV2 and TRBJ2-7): EPEVTQTPSHQVTQMGQEVILRCVPISNHLYFYWYRQILGQKVEFLVSFYNNEISEKSEIFDDQFSVERPDGSNFTLKIRSTKLEDSAMYFCASSGTGSPINEQYFGPGTRLTVT.

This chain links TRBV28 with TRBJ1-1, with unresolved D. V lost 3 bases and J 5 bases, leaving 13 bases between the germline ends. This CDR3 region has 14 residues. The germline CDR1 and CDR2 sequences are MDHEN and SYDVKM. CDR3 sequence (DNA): TGTGCCAGCAGTTTCCCGGGAGGGAGGACTGAAGCTTTCTTT. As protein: CASSFPGGRTEAFF.

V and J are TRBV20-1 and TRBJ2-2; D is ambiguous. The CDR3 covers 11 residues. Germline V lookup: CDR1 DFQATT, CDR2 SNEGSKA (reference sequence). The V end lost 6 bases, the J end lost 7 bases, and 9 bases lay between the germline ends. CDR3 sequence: CSASRVGELFF. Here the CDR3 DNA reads TGCAGTGCCTCGCGCGTCGGGGAGCTGTTTTTT.

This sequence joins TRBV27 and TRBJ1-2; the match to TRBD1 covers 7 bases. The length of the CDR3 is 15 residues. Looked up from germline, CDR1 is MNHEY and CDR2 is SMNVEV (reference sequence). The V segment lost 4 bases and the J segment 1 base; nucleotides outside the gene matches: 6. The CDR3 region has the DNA TGTGCCAGCAGTTCCTACAGGGGTTATAACTATGGCTACACCTTC. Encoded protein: CASSSYRGYNYGYTF.

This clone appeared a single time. The DNA for the CDR3 is TGTGCCAGCAGCTTAACACTAGCGGGAGGGTACACCGGGGAGCTGTTTTTT. Encoded protein: CASSLTLAGGYTGELFF. The rearrangement links TRBV7-2 to TRBJ2-2; 13 positions agree with TRBD2. Germline V CDR1 and CDR2: SGHTA, FQGNSA. V shed 2 bases, J shed 3 bases, and the junction held 3 bases outside the gene matches. This CDR3 has 17 residues.

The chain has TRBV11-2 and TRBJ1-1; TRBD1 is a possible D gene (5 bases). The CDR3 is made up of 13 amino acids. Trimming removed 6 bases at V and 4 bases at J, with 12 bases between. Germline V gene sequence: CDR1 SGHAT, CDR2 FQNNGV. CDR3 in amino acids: CASRREGATEAFF. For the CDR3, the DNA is TGTGCCAGCAGACGAGAAGGGGCCACTGAAGCTTTCTTT.

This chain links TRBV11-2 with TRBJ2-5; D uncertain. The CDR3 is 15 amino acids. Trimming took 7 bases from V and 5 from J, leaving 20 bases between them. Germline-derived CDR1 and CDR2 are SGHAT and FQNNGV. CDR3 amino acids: CASTPDPPPSETQYF. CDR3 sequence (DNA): TGTGCCAGCACCCCCGATCCCCCTCCTTCGGAGACCCAGTACTTC.

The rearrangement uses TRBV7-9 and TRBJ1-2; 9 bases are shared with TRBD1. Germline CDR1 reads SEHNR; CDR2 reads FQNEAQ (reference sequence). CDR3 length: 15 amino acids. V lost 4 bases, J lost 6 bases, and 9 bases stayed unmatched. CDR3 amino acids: CASSSWDRDGNGYTF. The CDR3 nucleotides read TGTGCCAGCAGCTCTTGGGACAGGGACGGGAATGGCTACACCTTC.

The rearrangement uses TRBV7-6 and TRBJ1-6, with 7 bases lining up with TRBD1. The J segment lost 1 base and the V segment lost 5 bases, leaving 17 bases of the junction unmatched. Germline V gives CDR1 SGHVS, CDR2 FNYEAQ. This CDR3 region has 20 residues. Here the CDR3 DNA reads TGTGCCAGCAGCCCACAGGAGGGGGCCTCGGTCAAATCCTATAATTCACCCCTCCACTTT. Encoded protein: CASSPQEGASVKSYNSPLHF.

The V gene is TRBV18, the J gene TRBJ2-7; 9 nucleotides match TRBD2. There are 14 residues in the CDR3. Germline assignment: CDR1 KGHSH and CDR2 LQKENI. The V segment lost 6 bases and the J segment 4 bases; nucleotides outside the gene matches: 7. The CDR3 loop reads CASSQGLADYEQYF. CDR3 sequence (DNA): TGTGCCAGCTCCCAGGGACTAGCAGATTACGAGCAGTACTTC.

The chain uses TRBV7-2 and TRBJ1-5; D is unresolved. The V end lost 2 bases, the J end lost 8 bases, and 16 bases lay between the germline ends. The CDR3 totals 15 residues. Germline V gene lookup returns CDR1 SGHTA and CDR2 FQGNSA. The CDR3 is CASSLRGRPGEPQHF. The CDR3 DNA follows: TGTGCCAGCAGCTTACGGGGAAGGCCCGGAGAGCCCCAGCATTTT.

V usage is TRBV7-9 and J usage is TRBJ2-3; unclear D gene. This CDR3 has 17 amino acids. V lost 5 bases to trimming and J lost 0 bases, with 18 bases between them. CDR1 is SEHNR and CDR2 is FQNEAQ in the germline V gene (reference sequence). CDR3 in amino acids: CASSPETAASSTDTQYF. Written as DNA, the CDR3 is TGTGCCAGCAGCCCAGAAACAGCAGCGTCAAGCACAGATACGCAGTATTTT. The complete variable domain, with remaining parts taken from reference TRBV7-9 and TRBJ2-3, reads DTGVSQNPRHKITKRGQNVTFRCDPISEHNRLYWYRQTLGQGPEFLTYFQNEAQLEKSRLLSDRFSAERPKGSFSTLEIQRTEQGDSAMYLCASSPETAASSTDTQYFGPGTRLTVL.

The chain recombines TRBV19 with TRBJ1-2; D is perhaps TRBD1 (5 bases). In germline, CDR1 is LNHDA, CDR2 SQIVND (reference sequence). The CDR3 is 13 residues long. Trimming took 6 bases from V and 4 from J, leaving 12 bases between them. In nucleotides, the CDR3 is TGTGCCAGTAGCGAGGGACCGACCTATGGCTACACCTTC. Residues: CASSEGPTYGYTF.

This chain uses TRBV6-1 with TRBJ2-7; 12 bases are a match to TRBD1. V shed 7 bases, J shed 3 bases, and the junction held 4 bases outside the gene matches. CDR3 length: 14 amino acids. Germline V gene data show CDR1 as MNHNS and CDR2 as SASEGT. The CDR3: CASTGQGANYEQYF. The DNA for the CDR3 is TGTGCCAGCACGGGACAGGGGGCCAACTACGAGCAGTACTTC.

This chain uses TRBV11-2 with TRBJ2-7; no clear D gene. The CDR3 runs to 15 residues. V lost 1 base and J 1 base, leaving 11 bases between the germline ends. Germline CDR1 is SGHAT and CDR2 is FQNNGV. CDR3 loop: CASSLAVPGSYEQYF. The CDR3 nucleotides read TGTGCCAGCAGCTTAGCAGTCCCAGGATCCTACGAGCAGTACTTC. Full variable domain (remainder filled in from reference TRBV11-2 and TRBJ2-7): EAGVAQSPRYKIIEKRQSVAFWCNPISGHATLYWYQQILGQGPKLLIQFQNNGVVDDSQLPKDRFSAERLKGVDSTLKIQPAKLEDSAVYLCASSLAVPGSYEQYFGPGTRLTVT.

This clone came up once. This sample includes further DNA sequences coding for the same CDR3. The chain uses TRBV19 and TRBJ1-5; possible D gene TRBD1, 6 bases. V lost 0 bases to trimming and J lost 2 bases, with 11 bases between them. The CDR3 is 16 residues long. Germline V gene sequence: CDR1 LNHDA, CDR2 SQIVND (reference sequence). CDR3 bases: TGTGCCAGTAGTATAGACAGGGGTAGGGGCAATCAGCCCCAGCATTTT. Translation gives CASSIDRGRGNQPQHF.

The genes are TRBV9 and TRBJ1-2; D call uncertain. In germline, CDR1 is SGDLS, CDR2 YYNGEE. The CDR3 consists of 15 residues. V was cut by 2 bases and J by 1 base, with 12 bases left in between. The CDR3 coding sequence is TGTGCCAGCAGCGTGGATGAGAGAAGTAACTATGGCTACACCTTC. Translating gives CASSVDERSNYGYTF. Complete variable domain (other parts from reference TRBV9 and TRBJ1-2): DSGVTQTPKHLITATGQRVTLRCSPRSGDLSVYWYQQSLDQGLQFLIQYYNGEERAKGNILERFSAQQFPDLHSELNLSSLELGDSALYFCASSVDERSNYGYTFGSGTRLTVV.

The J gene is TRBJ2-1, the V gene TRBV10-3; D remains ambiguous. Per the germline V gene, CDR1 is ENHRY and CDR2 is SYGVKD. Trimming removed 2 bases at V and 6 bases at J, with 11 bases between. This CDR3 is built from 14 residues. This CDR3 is CAISEGTGPNEQFF. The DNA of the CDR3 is TGTGCCATCAGTGAGGGAACGGGCCCCAATGAGCAGTTCTTC.

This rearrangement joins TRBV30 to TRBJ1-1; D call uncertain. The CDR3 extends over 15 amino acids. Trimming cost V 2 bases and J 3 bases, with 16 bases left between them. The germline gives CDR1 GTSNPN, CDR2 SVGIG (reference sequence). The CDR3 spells CAWSPTPTGDTEAFF. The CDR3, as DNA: TGTGCCTGGAGTCCGACCCCTACCGGGGACACTGAAGCTTTCTTT.

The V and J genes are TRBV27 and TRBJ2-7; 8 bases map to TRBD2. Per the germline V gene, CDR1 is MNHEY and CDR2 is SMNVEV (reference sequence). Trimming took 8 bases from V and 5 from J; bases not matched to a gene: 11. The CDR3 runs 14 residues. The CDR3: CASSGGSGTHEQYF. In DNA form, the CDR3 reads TGTGCCAGCTCGGGGGGTAGCGGGACCCACGAGCAGTACTTC.

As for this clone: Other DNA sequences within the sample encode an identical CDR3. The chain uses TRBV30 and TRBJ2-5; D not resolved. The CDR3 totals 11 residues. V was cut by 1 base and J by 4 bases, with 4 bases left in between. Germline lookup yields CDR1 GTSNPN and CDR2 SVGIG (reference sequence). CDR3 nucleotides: TGTGCCTGGAGTGCCACAGAGACCCAGTACTTC. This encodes CAWSATETQYF.

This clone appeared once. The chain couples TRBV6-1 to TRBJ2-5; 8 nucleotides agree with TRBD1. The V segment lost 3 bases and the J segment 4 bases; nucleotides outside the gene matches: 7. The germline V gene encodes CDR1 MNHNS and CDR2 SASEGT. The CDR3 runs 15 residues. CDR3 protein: CASSDQTGGRETQYF. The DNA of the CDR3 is TGTGCCAGCAGTGACCAAACAGGGGGAAGAGAGACCCAGTACTTC.

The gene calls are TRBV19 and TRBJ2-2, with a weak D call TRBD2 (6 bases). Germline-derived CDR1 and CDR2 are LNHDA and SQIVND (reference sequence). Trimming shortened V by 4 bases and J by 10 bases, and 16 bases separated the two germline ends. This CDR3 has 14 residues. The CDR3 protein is CASSNLAGGLELFF. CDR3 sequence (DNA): TGTGCCAGTAGTAATTTAGCTGGGGGGTTGGAGCTGTTTTTT.

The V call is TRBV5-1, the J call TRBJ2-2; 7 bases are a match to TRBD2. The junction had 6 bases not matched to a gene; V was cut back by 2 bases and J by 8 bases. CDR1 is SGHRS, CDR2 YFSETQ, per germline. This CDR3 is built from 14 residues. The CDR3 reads CASSFGLDKGELFF. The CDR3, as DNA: TGCGCCAGCAGCTTCGGACTAGATAAGGGGGAGCTGTTTTTT.